The clone carrying this TCR beta chain has more than one count but fewer than ten. These data belong to a study of beta chain features in type 1 diabetes. Turning to the study itself: Age, gender and cell yields were alike across patients and healthy donors.

Sequencing targeted expressed TCRB transcripts, as all isolated RNA had been reverse transcribed. TCRdb's table, derived via immunoSEQ multiplex PCR, lists solely in-frame clones and lacks some. The table includes about 900,000 clones, roughly 15% detected once. Trimming cost V 0 bases and J 7 bases; bases outside gene matches: 22. The germline gives CDR1 LGHNA, CDR2 YNFKEQ. CDR3 length equals 21 residues. The sequencing sample was made of naive CD4+ T cells from blood. The rearrangement links TRBV4-2 to TRBJ2-1; 9 bases match TRBD2. This receptor was identified in a young woman in good health. The CDR3 is CASSQEMWPDVAGVPWNEQFF. The CDR3 DNA is TGTGCCAGCAGCCAAGAAATGTGGCCGGACGTAGCGGGAGTACCGTGGAATGAGCAGTTCTTC.